The clone carrying this TCR beta chain was detected ten times or more. The germline V gene encodes CDR1 SQVTM and CDR2 ANQGSEA. The CDR3 has 12 amino acids. The germline V and J ends were trimmed by 4 bases and 7 bases, with 11 bases remaining between them. The data derive from a study of T cells in Graves' hyperthyroidism and ophthalmopathy. On the study more broadly: Prior to any treatment, at the point of initial diagnosis, peripheral blood was collected.

Amplification yielded TCR beta CDR3 regions, with RNA transcripts as the source. Researchers ran a first-round RT-PCR on the TCR CDR3 using the HTBI primer set. TCRdb processed the multiplex PCR reads anew with MiXCR; each CDR3 protein has one entry. The sample yields nearly 750,000 distinct CDR3 sequences, about a third seen once. The sample taken for sequencing was blood. This sequence originates from a woman in her 40s with Graves' hyperthyroidism. V and J are TRBV29-1 and TRBJ1-5, with D possibly being TRBD1 (6 bases). CDR3 residues: CSVAGDGQPQHF. CDR3 coding DNA: TGCAGCGTTGCAGGGGATGGGCAGCCCCAGCATTTT.